Presented here are 7 T cell receptor beta chains from one specimen sequenced in a study of blood T cell repertoires in COVID-19. The data were produced by immunoSEQ multiplex PCR, yet TCRdb's version contains in-frame clones alone and is incomplete. The profile covers 250,000 to 300,000 clones, with roughly 91% appearing a single time and approximately 2.5% taken by the ten largest. What was sequenced was PBMCs or T cells enriched from blood (not recorded which). The receptors were gathered from a woman in her forties with acute COVID-19.

This chain uses TRBV5-1 with TRBJ2-5; TRBD2 might be the D (6 bases). CDR1 SGHRS and CDR2 YFSETQ come from the germline V gene. V was pared by 4 bases and J by 5 bases, with 21 bases between. The CDR3 extends over 16 amino acids. This CDR3 reads CASSPGGSGVWETQYF. DNA for the CDR3: TGCGCCAGCAGCCCAGGAGGTTCGGGGGTTTGGGAGACCCAGTACTTC.

The sample holds a few counts of this clone. The chain uses TRBV7-2 and TRBJ2-4; 9 bases agree with TRBD2. CDR1 and CDR2 from the germline V gene are SGHTA and FQGNSA. This CDR3 contains 14 residues. The V and J ends lost 3 bases and 7 bases, in that order; junction bases with no gene match: 4. CDR3 amino acids: CASSFGGGVNIQYF. CDR3 in DNA: TGTGCCAGCAGCTTTGGCGGGGGGGTGAACATTCAGTACTTC.

V is TRBV7-9 and J is TRBJ2-1, with D possibly TRBD2 on 6 matching bases. This CDR3 spans 12 amino acids. Per germline, CDR1 SEHNR and CDR2 FQNEAQ (reference sequence). The V end was cut by 6 bases, the J end by 3 bases, with 6 bases between. The CDR3 nucleotides read TGTGCCAGCAGGGACTACTACAATGAGCAGTTCTTC. This sequence encodes CASRDYYNEQFF.

The chain is built from TRBV6-5 and TRBJ1-1; D unclear. Germline CDR1 and CDR2: MNHEY and SVGAGI. Trimming left V 4 bases short and J 11 bases short, with 23 bases between. The CDR3 length is 15 residues. CDR3 sequence (DNA): TGTGCCAGCAGTTGGGGAGGGAACCGAGTCCCGGACGCTTTCTTT. It codes for CASSWGGNRVPDAFF.

The chain joins TRBV7-2 to TRBJ2-3; D perhaps matches TRBD2 (5 bases). V lost 1 base, J lost 3 bases, and 11 bases lay in between. Looked up from germline, CDR1 is SGHTA and CDR2 is FQGNSA. The CDR3 loop spans 15 amino acids. The CDR3: CASSLVGVRTDTQYF. The CDR3, as DNA: TGTGCCAGCAGCTTAGTGGGAGTTAGGACAGATACGCAGTATTTT.

The J gene is TRBJ1-6, the V gene TRBV5-6; TRBD1 matches at 7 bases. CDR1 SGHDT and CDR2 YYEEEE come from the germline V gene. The junction had 5 bases not matched to a gene; V was cut back by 1 base and J by 7 bases. The CDR3 contains 15 residues. CDR3 DNA sequence: TGTGCCAGCAGCTTGTGGGGACAGACCAATTCACCCCTCCACTTT. Translation: CASSLWGQTNSPLHF.

The chain carries TRBV15 and TRBJ1-1, with 9 bases aligning to TRBD1. The V segment lost 0 bases and the J segment 4 bases; nucleotides outside the gene matches: 6. The CDR3 is 16 residues long. CDR1 is LNHNV and CDR2 is YYDKDF in the germline V gene (reference sequence). The CDR3 loop is CATSRDLDRGSTEAFF. CDR3 in DNA: TGTGCCACCAGCAGAGATCTGGACAGGGGTAGCACTGAAGCTTTCTTT.